What follows are 16 T cell receptor beta chains derived from one specimen sequenced in a study of T-cell reconstitution after alpha-beta-depleted transplantation in children. For TCRbeta, the library was prepared with unique molecular identifiers. One entry per CDR3 protein results from TCRdb running MiXCR on the PCR reads. The sample contains 380,000 or so distinct CDR3 sequences, about an eighth of which appear only once. The source was PBMCs, collected from the stem cell graft. These receptors came from a human donor who donated a stem cell graft to a child with Fanconi anemia.

J is TRBJ2-2 and V is TRBV7-2, with TRBD1 identical over 8 bases. Trimming removed 5 bases from V and 0 bases from J; junction bases left unmatched: 5. Germline CDR1 is SGHTA and CDR2 is FQGNSA. The CDR3 has 16 amino acids. The CDR3 reads CASSPAGQANTGELFF. Here the CDR3 DNA reads TGTGCCAGCAGCCCGGCGGGACAGGCGAACACCGGGGAGCTGTTTTTT.

A few counts support this clonotype. The rearrangement links TRBV20-1 to TRBJ1-5, with D maybe TRBD1 (5 bases). CDR1 is DFQATT, CDR2 SNEGSKA, per germline (reference sequence). The CDR3 runs to 14 residues. V was shortened by 6 bases and J by 0 bases, with 12 bases between the two germline ends. Here the CDR3 reads CSARGSFSNQPQHF. The CDR3 DNA is TGCAGTGCGCGGGGGAGCTTTAGCAATCAGCCCCAGCATTTT.

This clonotype occurred a few times. V is TRBV6-1 and J is TRBJ2-7, with D hard to call. Trimming took off 6 bases at V and 0 bases at J, with 9 bases between the two ends. This CDR3 has 13 amino acids. Germline V CDR1 and CDR2: MNHNS, SASEGT. The CDR3 spells CASSLPGSYEQYF. In nucleotides, the CDR3 is TGTGCCAGCAGCCTTCCAGGCTCCTACGAGCAGTACTTC.

There are a few counts of this clonotype. The chain employs TRBV5-5 and TRBJ2-5, with D possibly being TRBD1 (6 bases). Looked up from germline, CDR1 is SGHKS and CDR2 is YYEKEE (reference sequence). The CDR3 runs to 16 residues. V was trimmed by 0 bases and J by 1 base, leaving 13 bases between them. The CDR3 sequence is CASSLGTGFGQETQYF. In DNA, the CDR3 is TGTGCCAGCAGCTTGGGTACAGGGTTTGGCCAAGAGACCCAGTACTTC.

This clonotype was counted many times. The rearrangement links TRBV7-8 to TRBJ2-3; tentative D call: TRBD2 (6 bases). V lost 4 bases and J 0 bases, leaving 23 bases between the germline ends. This CDR3 is built from 19 residues. CDR1 SGHVS and CDR2 FQNEAQ come from the germline V gene. In DNA, the CDR3 is TGTGCCAGCAGCTCTCCAGGGTTCCGGGGGTCGACTAGCACAGATACGCAGTATTTT. The encoded protein is CASSSPGFRGSTSTDTQYF.

This clonotype was counted ten times or more. The V gene is TRBV5-1, the J gene TRBJ2-1; 7 bases are a match to TRBD1. V was clipped by 4 bases and J by 10 bases; unmatched bases: 2. Germline CDR1 is SGHRS and CDR2 is YFSETQ. This CDR3 contains 11 residues. The CDR3 loop is CASSPDREQFF. The CDR3 DNA is TGCGCCAGCAGCCCGGACAGGGAGCAGTTCTTC.

About this clonotype itself: Since a much larger clone is just one base distant, this may be a read error. The conserved phenylalanine or tryptophan normally closing the CDR3 is absent here, so this likely arose from a read error. The chain couples TRBV4-1 to TRBJ2-1; no definite D call. With 0 bases removed from V and 0 bases from J, the gap between germline ends came to 12 bases. There are 17 residues in the CDR3. Germline loops: CDR1 MGHRA, CDR2 YSYEKL. The CDR3 here is CASSQEHLFSSYNEQFC. In DNA, the CDR3 is TGCGCCAGCAGCCAAGAACATCTCTTTAGCTCCTACAATGAGCAGTTCTGC.

This clonotype was seen only a few times. The chain employs TRBV20-1 and TRBJ1-3; D might be TRBD1 (5 bases). The germline CDR1 and CDR2 sequences are DFQATT and SNEGSKA (reference sequence). The CDR3 is made up of 14 amino acids. V was cut by 5 bases and J by 0 bases, with 11 bases left in between. This CDR3 reads CSASTGFSGNTIYF. The CDR3 nucleotides are TGCAGTGCTTCTACAGGCTTCTCTGGAAACACCATATATTTT.

This clonotype turned up a few times. The CDR3 coding sequence is TGTGCCAGCAGCGCGGTAGACCCCTCGGGGGCAGATACGCAGTATTTT. This translates into CASSAVDPSGADTQYF. The chain is built from TRBV7-9 and TRBJ2-3; possibly TRBD2 for D (6 bases). Germline assignment: CDR1 SEHNR and CDR2 FQNEAQ (reference sequence). V gave up 5 bases and J gave up 4 bases, with 19 bases separating them. The CDR3 extends over 16 amino acids.

The chain is built from TRBV18 and TRBJ2-7, with 11 bases aligning to TRBD2. Germline values: CDR1 KGHSH, CDR2 LQKENI. V shed 1 base and J 3 bases; nucleotides not matched to a gene: 5. The length of the CDR3 is 16 residues. CDR3 nucleotide sequence: TGTGCCAGCTCACCACTAGCGGGGGGGAGTTTCTACGAGCAGTACTTC. Protein product: CASSPLAGGSFYEQYF.

In its sample, this clonotype was seen a few times. This CDR3 is CASSYRGEADEQYV. The DNA of the CDR3 is TGTGCCAGCAGTTACCGGGGGGAAGCTGACGAGCAGTACGTC. The chain is built from TRBV6-2 or TRBV6-3 and TRBJ2-7, with TRBD2 identical over 7 bases. This CDR3 is 14 amino acids long. Germline CDR1 and CDR2: MNHEY and SVGEGT. Trimming at V came to 2 bases and at J to 5 bases, leaving 6 bases not matched to a gene.

This clonotype was counted ten times or more. The chain joins TRBV10-3 to TRBJ1-5; D remains ambiguous. The CDR3 contains 13 residues. Trimming took 8 bases from V and 2 from J, leaving 10 bases between them. Germline CDR1 reads ENHRY; CDR2 reads SYGVKD. CDR3 amino acids: CAIGSSGNQPQHF. As DNA, the CDR3 is TGTGCCATCGGGTCCTCCGGCAATCAGCCCCAGCATTTT.

This clonotype appeared many times. The chain carries TRBV7-9 and TRBJ1-2; D not certain. Trimming removed 1 base at V and 3 bases at J, with 9 bases between. CDR3 length: 14 amino acids. In germline, CDR1 is SEHNR, CDR2 FQNEAQ (reference sequence). Here the CDR3 reads CASSLGAGYYGYTF. CDR3 bases: TGTGCCAGCAGCTTAGGGGCGGGCTACTATGGCTACACCTTC.

The chain is built from TRBV5-1 and TRBJ2-2; weak D call: TRBD1 (5 bases). V shed 5 bases and J shed 1 base, with 15 bases lying between them. Germline loops: CDR1 SGHRS, CDR2 YFSETQ. CDR3 size: 16 residues. CDR3: CASSFGHDRNTGELFF. As DNA, the CDR3 is TGCGCCAGCAGTTTCGGACATGATCGGAACACCGGGGAGCTGTTTTTT.

The V call is TRBV11-2, the J call TRBJ2-1; D is possibly TRBD2 (7 bases). Germline values: CDR1 SGHAT, CDR2 FQNNGV. Trimming pared 0 bases from V and 0 bases from J, leaving 15 bases between. This CDR3 has 18 amino acids. CDR3 in amino acids: CASSLEGPGGRSYNEQFF. DNA of the CDR3: TGTGCCAGCAGCTTAGAGGGCCCGGGGGGCCGCTCCTACAATGAGCAGTTCTTC.

This clonotype was found a few times. The chain recombines TRBV27 with TRBJ1-2, with TRBD1 matching over 8 bases. The ends lost 5 bases at V and 8 bases at J; junction bases unmatched: 10. The CDR3 is made up of 14 amino acids. Germline V CDR1 and CDR2: MNHEY, SMNVEV (reference sequence). CDR3 sequence: CASSPGQGFQGYTF. Written as DNA, the CDR3 is TGTGCCAGCAGTCCAGGACAGGGCTTTCAGGGCTACACCTTC.